These 10 T cell receptor beta chains came from one sample sequenced in a study of blood T cell repertoires in COVID-19. Generated by immunoSEQ multiplex PCR, the TCRdb table keeps only in-frame clones and is missing some. The sample lists under 200,000 clones, 65% to 85% occurring once. The sequencing input was peripheral blood. These receptors all come from a man aged 55 to 70 with active or convalescent COVID-19.

CDR3 bases: TGTGCCAGCAGTCGCAGGGGGCAAGCGAGTGAAAAACTGTTTTTT. Translating it yields CASSRRGQASEKLFF. V gene TRBV27 combines with J gene TRBJ1-4; 8 bases map to TRBD1. Germline CDR1 MNHEY, CDR2 SMNVEV (reference sequence). The CDR3 has 15 residues. V lost 5 bases, J lost 7 bases, and 9 bases stayed unmatched.

This clone has a handful of counts. The chain is built from TRBV29-1 and TRBJ2-1, with D hard to call. The CDR3 has 14 residues. Trimming cost V 3 bases and J 0 bases, with 9 bases left between them. Per germline, CDR1 SQVTM and CDR2 ANQGSEA. For the CDR3, the DNA is TGCAGCGTTGATCCGTGGAGCTCCTACAATGAGCAGTTCTTC. It encodes CSVDPWSSYNEQFF.

This clone was seen only a few times. The rearrangement uses TRBV7-9 and TRBJ2-2; 8 bases map to TRBD1. V was pared by 5 bases and J by 5 bases, with 10 bases of the junction left unmatched. This CDR3 has 16 residues. Germline lookup yields CDR1 SEHNR and CDR2 FQNEAQ (reference sequence). CDR3 sequence (DNA): TGTGCCAGCAGCAGCGGGCGGACAGGGAAAACCGGGGAGCTGTTTTTT. Amino acid sequence: CASSSGRTGKTGELFF.

The V gene is TRBV6-2 or TRBV6-3, the J gene TRBJ2-7; the D is unclear. The CDR3 covers 12 residues. Germline V CDR1 and CDR2: MNHEY, SVGEGT. V was pared by 5 bases and J by 6 bases, with 11 bases between. CDR3 loop: CASSGLVVEQYF. In nucleotides, the CDR3 is TGTGCCAGCAGTGGTTTAGTTGTCGAGCAGTACTTC.

The rearrangement uses TRBV5-6 and TRBJ1-2, with D perhaps TRBD1 (6 bases). This CDR3 contains 11 residues. V was cut by 4 bases and J by 12 bases, with 13 bases left in between. CDR1 SGHDT and CDR2 YYEEEE come from the germline V gene. Here the CDR3 reads CASSARGPHTF. CDR3 in DNA: TGTGCCAGCAGCGCCAGGGGACCCCACACCTTC.

The CDR3 sequence: CASSLKEGAYEQYF. For the CDR3, the DNA is TGTGCCAGCAGTTTGAAAGAAGGGGCCTACGAGCAGTACTTC. This chain joins TRBV27 and TRBJ2-7; tentatively, D is TRBD1 (5 bases). CDR3 length equals 14 residues. Germline V gene lookup returns CDR1 MNHEY and CDR2 SMNVEV (reference sequence). Deletions cut 3 bases from V and 2 bases from J, with 11 bases between.

The V gene is TRBV14, the J gene TRBJ2-7; 7 nucleotides match TRBD2. J was trimmed by 5 bases and V by 4 bases; bases with no gene match: 11. The CDR3 runs to 15 residues. Per the germline V gene, CDR1 is SGHDN and CDR2 is FVKESK. The CDR3 reads CASSPYGRWGDEQYF. DNA for the CDR3: TGTGCCAGCAGCCCCTACGGGAGGTGGGGTGACGAGCAGTACTTC.

The rearrangement links TRBV19 to TRBJ1-2, with TRBD1 identical over 9 bases. Germline V CDR1 and CDR2: LNHDA, SQIVND (reference sequence). V was pared by 10 bases and J by 4 bases, with 10 bases of the junction left unmatched. The CDR3 spans 14 residues. CDR3 sequence: CATGDREGTYGYTF. In nucleotides, the CDR3 is TGTGCCACCGGGGACAGGGAGGGGACCTATGGCTACACCTTC.

The chain carries TRBV4-1 and TRBJ2-7; D gene uncertain. CDR3 length equals 16 residues. The V gene's germline CDR1 is MGHRA and CDR2 YSYEKL. Trimming removed 1 base from V and 3 bases from J, with 16 bases in between. Here the CDR3 DNA reads TGCGCCAGCAGCCAAGGATGGCGGCTCCCTCTCTACGAGCAGTACTTC. Translating gives CASSQGWRLPLYEQYF.

The chain recombines TRBV4-2 with TRBJ2-1; the match to TRBD2 covers 11 bases. J was trimmed by 5 bases and V by 0 bases; bases with no gene match: 6. The CDR3 has 17 amino acids. From germline, CDR1 is LGHNA and CDR2 YNFKEQ. For the CDR3, the DNA is TGTGCCAGCAGCCAAGATCTAGGGACTAGCGGACACAATGAGCAGTTCTTC. Translated, it gives CASSQDLGTSGHNEQFF.